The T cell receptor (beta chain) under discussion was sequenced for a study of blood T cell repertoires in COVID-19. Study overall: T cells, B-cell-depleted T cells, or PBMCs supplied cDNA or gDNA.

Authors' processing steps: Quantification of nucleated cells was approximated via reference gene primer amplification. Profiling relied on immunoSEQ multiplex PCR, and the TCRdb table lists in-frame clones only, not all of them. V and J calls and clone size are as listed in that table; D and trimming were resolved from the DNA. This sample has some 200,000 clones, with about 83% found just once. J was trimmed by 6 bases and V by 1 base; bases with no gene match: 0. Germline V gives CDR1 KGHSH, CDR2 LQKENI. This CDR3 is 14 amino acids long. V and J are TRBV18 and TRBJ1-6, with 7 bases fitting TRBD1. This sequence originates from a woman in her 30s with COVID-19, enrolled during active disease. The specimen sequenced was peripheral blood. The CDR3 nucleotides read TGTGCCAGCTCACCACAGGGGGCTAATTCACCCCTCCACTTT. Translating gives CASSPQGANSPLHF.